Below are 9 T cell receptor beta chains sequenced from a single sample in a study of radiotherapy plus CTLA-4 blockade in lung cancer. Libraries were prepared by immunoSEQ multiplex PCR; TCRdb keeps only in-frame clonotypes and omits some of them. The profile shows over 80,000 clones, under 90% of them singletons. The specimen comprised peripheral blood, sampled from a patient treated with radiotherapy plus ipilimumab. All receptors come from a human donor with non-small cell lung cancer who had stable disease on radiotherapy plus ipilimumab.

The CDR3 loop reads CASSLTGLGETQYF. The DNA of the CDR3 is TGTGCCAGCAGCTTGACAGGGCTGGGAGAGACCCAGTACTTC. The chain carries TRBV7-6 and TRBJ2-5, with 7 nucleotides matching TRBD1. Germline-derived CDR1 and CDR2 are SGHVS and FNYEAQ. This CDR3 comprises 14 residues. V lost 3 bases to trimming and J lost 4 bases; unmatched junction nucleotides: 5.

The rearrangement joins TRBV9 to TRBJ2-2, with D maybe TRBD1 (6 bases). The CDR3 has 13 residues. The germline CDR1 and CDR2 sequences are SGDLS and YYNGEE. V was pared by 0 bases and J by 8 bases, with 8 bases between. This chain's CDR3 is CASSVVGQGELFF. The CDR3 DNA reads TGTGCCAGCAGCGTAGTAGGACAGGGGGAGCTGTTTTTT.

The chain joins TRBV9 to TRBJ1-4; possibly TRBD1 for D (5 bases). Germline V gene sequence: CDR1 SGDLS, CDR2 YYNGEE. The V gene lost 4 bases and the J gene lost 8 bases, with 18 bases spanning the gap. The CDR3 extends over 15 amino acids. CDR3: CASSLSPGTGEKLFF. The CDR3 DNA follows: TGTGCCAGCAGCCTAAGCCCCGGGACGGGCGAAAAACTGTTTTTT.

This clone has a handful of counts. This CDR3 reads CASSRQNEQYF. The CDR3 nucleotides read TGTGCCAGCAGTCGACAGAACGAGCAGTACTTC. The gene calls are TRBV28 and TRBJ2-7, with D possibly TRBD1 on 5 matching bases. Germline V gives CDR1 MDHEN, CDR2 SYDVKM. The CDR3 is 11 residues long. Trimming cost V 5 bases and J 5 bases, with 7 bases left between them.

CDR3 coding DNA: TGCGCCAGCAGCTTGCCTAACCGGGCAGAGCAAGAGACCCAGTACTTC. This gives the protein CASSLPNRAEQETQYF. The genes are TRBV5-1 and TRBJ2-5; D ambiguous. Germline V lookup: CDR1 SGHRS, CDR2 YFSETQ. V lost 1 base, J lost 2 bases, and 15 bases lay in between. This CDR3 region has 16 residues.

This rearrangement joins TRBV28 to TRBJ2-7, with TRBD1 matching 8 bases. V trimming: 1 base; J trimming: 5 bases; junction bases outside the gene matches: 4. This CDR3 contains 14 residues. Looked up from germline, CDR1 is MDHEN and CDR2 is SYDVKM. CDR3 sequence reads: CASSLYRGRNEQYF. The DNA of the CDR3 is TGTGCCAGCAGTTTATACAGGGGGAGGAACGAGCAGTACTTC.

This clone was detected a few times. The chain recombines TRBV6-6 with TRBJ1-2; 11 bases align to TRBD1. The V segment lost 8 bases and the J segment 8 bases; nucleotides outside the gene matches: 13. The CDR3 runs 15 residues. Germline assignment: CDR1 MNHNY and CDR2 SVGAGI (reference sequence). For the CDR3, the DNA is TGTGCCAGCCGCCCCGCGGGACAGGGGGAGGACGGCTACACCTTC. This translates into CASRPAGQGEDGYTF.

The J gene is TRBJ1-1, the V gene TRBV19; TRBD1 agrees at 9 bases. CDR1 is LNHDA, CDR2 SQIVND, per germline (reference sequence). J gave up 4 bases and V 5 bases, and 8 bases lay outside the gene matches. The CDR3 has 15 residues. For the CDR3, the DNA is TGTGCCAGTAGTGTAAGGGACAGGGTGACCACTGAAGCTTTCTTT. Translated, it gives CASSVRDRVTTEAFF.

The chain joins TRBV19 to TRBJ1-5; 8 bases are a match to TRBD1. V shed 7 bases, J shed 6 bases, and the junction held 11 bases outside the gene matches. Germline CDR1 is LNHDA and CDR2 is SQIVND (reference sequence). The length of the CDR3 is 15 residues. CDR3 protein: CASKTDRGGSQPQHF. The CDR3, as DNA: TGTGCCAGTAAGACCGACAGGGGAGGGAGTCAGCCCCAGCATTTT.